The 9 T cell receptor beta chains reported below all come from one sample, sequenced in a study of CD8+CD57+ T cells in acquired aplastic anemia. Individuals selected for sequencing had exhibited CD8+CD57+ cell expansion on flow cytometry. Genomic DNA constituted the template upon which TCR beta VDJ and CDR3 profiling was performed. TCRdb used MiXCR to reprocess the reads, holding one entry per CDR3 protein. This table holds approximately 220,000 distinct CDR3 sequences, about 44% found once. The sequenced sample was sorted CD4+, CD8+, or CD8+CD57+ T cells (not recorded which) from PBMCs. The receptor source for this set is a human donor with aplastic anemia.

This rearrangement joins TRBV5-8 to TRBJ1-5; D gene ambiguous. The CDR3 is 12 residues long. The germline CDR1 and CDR2 sequences are SGHTS and YDEGEE. Between the trimmed V and J ends, which lost 0 bases and 7 bases, there was a span of 5 bases. The CDR3 here is CASSLDLQPQHF. The CDR3 DNA reads as TGTGCCAGCAGCTTGGACCTCCAGCCCCAGCATTTT.

J is TRBJ2-7 and V is TRBV7-9; perhaps D is TRBD1 or TRBD2 (6 bases each). CDR1 is SEHNR and CDR2 is FQNEAQ in the germline V gene (reference sequence). The CDR3 is 15 residues long. The germline V and J ends were trimmed by 7 bases and 3 bases, with 19 bases remaining between them. Here the CDR3 DNA reads TGTGCCAGCACTGGCTGGGGGGCTACTATCTACGAGCAGTACTTC. This translates into CASTGWGATIYEQYF.

About this clonotype: A much larger clonotype is one base distant, so this may be a read error. The CDR3 nucleotides read TGTGCCAGCAGCTCCATCGACAGAAACACTGAAGCTTCCTTT. Amino acids: CASSSIDRNTEASF. This chain connects TRBV7-2 to TRBJ1-1, with D perhaps matching TRBD1 (5 bases). Germline V gives CDR1 SGHTA, CDR2 FQGNSA. This CDR3 spans 14 amino acids.

This rearrangement joins TRBV20-1 to TRBJ2-4; 10 bases fit TRBD2. The J segment lost 2 bases and the V segment lost 3 bases, leaving 4 bases of the junction unmatched. From germline, CDR1 is DFQATT and CDR2 SNEGSKA (reference sequence). This CDR3 has 15 residues. The CDR3 loop reads CSARSGREPKNIQYF. The CDR3 DNA reads TGCAGTGCTAGGAGCGGGAGGGAGCCCAAAAACATTCAGTACTTC.

The chain has TRBV29-1 and TRBJ2-1, with D perhaps assigned TRBD1 or TRBD2 (6 bases each). The V gene's germline CDR1 is SQVTM and CDR2 ANQGSEA. This CDR3 comprises 14 residues. Trimming stripped 7 bases from V and 6 bases from J, with 19 bases between. The CDR3 coding sequence is TGCAGCGCGAAGGGGGGTCCAAAAGGCAATGAGCAGTTCTTC. This codes for CSAKGGPKGNEQFF.

In this sample, this clonotype turned up once. This sequence joins TRBV11-2 and TRBJ1-1; TRBD1 matches 9 bases. CDR3 size: 19 residues. Unmatched junction bases numbered 23, after V lost 1 base and J lost 11 bases. The germline V gene has CDR1 SGHAT and CDR2 FQNNGV. The CDR3 spells CASSLGTGASYEQHFGAFF. The CDR3 DNA reads as TGTGCCAGCAGCTTAGGGACAGGGGCCTCCTACGAGCAACATTTCGGGGCTTTCTTT.

The chain joins TRBV7-2 to TRBJ2-5; 9 nucleotides match TRBD2. V lost 4 bases, J lost 4 bases, and 7 bases stayed unmatched. The germline V gene has CDR1 SGHTA and CDR2 FQGNSA. The CDR3 has 15 residues. As DNA, the CDR3 is TGTGCCAGCAGCTGGGCGGGGGGGGAGGGAGAGACCCAGTACTTC. Its translation: CASSWAGGEGETQYF.

This clonotype has only a few counts. The chain uses TRBV7-2 and TRBJ1-1; TRBD1 aligns across 9 bases. This CDR3 region has 15 residues. With V trimmed by 5 bases and J by 5 bases, 9 bases remained unmatched. Germline V gives CDR1 SGHTA, CDR2 FQGNSA. This chain's CDR3 is CASSITGTGKTEAFF. CDR3 DNA sequence: TGTGCCAGCAGCATTACCGGGACAGGGAAGACTGAAGCTTTCTTT.

This chain links TRBV28 with TRBJ2-7; TRBD1 aligns across 12 bases. The CDR3 totals 14 residues. V lost 10 bases to trimming and J lost 5 bases; unmatched junction nucleotides: 9. From germline, CDR1 is MDHEN and CDR2 SYDVKM. CDR3 protein: CATKTGTGGHEQYF. The CDR3 DNA is TGTGCCACCAAAACCGGGACAGGGGGCCACGAGCAGTACTTC.